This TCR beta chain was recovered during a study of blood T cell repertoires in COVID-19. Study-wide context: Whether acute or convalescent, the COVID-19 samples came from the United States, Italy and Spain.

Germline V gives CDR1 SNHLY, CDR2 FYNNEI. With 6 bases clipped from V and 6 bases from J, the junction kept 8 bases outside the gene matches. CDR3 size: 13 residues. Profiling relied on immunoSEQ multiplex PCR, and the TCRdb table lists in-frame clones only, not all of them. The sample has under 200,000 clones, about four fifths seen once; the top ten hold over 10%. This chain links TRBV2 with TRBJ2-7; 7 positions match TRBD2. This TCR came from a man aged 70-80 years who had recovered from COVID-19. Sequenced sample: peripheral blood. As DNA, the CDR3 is TGTGCCAGCAGCGTGACTAGCAGGATCGAGCAGTACTTC. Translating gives CASSVTSRIEQYF.